This entry describes one TCR beta chain. This specimen comes from a study of shared clonotypes between healthy human individuals. Study background: The cohort had two women and a few men, ages 18 to 49.

Clones were read by immunoSEQ multiplex PCR, and TCRdb kept only the in-frame ones, dropping some. The table records hundreds of thousands of clones, approximately 73% of them present only once. The sequencing sample was made of memory CD4+ T cells sorted from blood. Subset noted: CD45RA-negative fraction. The TCR originated in a woman aged 25 to 39 in good health.

In DNA form, the CDR3 reads TGCGCCAGCAGCTCCCAAGGGGCGGGAACAGATACGCAGTATTTT. Amino acids: CASSSQGAGTDTQYF. The V call is TRBV5-1, the J call TRBJ2-3, with D perhaps matching TRBD2 (6 bases). Germline V gene sequence: CDR1 SGHRS, CDR2 YFSETQ. V shed 3 bases and J shed 3 bases, with 14 bases lying between them. There are 15 residues in the CDR3.